Each of the 3 T cell receptor beta chains below was sequenced from the same sample in a study of blood T cell repertoires in COVID-19. Libraries were prepared by immunoSEQ multiplex PCR; TCRdb keeps only in-frame clonotypes and omits some of them. The sample consists of fewer than 200,000 clones, approximately 85% of them appearing once. The specimen was peripheral blood. The source of these receptors is a middle-aged man who had recovered from COVID-19.

The V and J genes are TRBV7-8 and TRBJ1-4; TRBD1 matches 7 bases. The trim removed 5 bases at V and 5 bases at J, leaving 5 bases unmatched. The CDR3 contains 14 residues. From germline, CDR1 is SGHVS and CDR2 FQNEAQ. CDR3 protein: CASSRDSKNEKLFF. DNA of the CDR3: TGTGCCAGCAGCCGGGACAGCAAAAATGAAAAACTGTTTTTT.

This sequence joins TRBV28 and TRBJ1-1; the D gene is possibly TRBD1 (5 bases). Germline-derived CDR1 and CDR2 are MDHEN and SYDVKM. The CDR3 length is 10 residues. Trimming removed 7 bases at V and 8 bases at J, with 8 bases between. The CDR3 region has the DNA TGTGCCAGCACAGGGATCGAAGCTTTCTTT. Residues: CASTGIEAFF.

This rearrangement joins TRBV4-3 to TRBJ2-2; possibly TRBD2 for D (6 bases). From germline, CDR1 is LGHNA and CDR2 YSLEER. This CDR3 contains 17 residues. Trimming cost V 2 bases and J 6 bases, with 19 bases left between them. The CDR3 sequence is CASSQSRGGMGAGELFF. The CDR3 region has the DNA TGCGCCAGCAGCCAAAGTCGTGGCGGGATGGGGGCCGGGGAGCTGTTTTTT.